The clone carrying this T cell receptor (beta chain) appeared a few times. Its specificity is unknown. This record comes from a study of identical twins. Study-level findings and limits: Invariant MAIT and iNKT cells could partly confound zero-insertion analyses. Carriage of fewer insertions was seen in abundant cord blood beta clonotypes, whereas memory repertoires showed none.

Addition of a universal primer site occurred through template switching, and cDNA carried unique molecular identifiers. TCRdb reanalysed the 5' RACE reads using MiXCR and keeps one entry per CDR3 protein. The data contain around 690,000 distinct CDR3 sequences, over 20% of them singletons. The same data also went into a second study, on T cells expressing NK-cell markers. That paper notes: Eight donors were sequenced, of whom seven were HCMV-seropositive, while the remaining one was HCMV-seronegative.

The receptor was isolated from a woman under 30 in good health. The sequencing sample was made of PBMCs.

Written as DNA, the CDR3 is TGCGCCAGCAGCCAAGGTAGTAGTAGTGGGAGGAGAGATACGCAGTATTTT. Its translation: CASSQGSSSGRRDTQYF. The chain joins TRBV4-3 to TRBJ2-3, with D perhaps matching TRBD2 (6 bases). Deletions cut 1 base from V and 5 bases from J, with 19 bases between. Germline V gene lookup returns CDR1 LGHNA and CDR2 YSLEER. CDR3 size: 17 residues.